This TCR beta chain is drawn from a study of OX40 agonist ivuxolimab in advanced cancers. Some clones are missing from TCRdb's copy, which holds only in-frame ones; the method was immunoSEQ multiplex PCR. This table holds about 40,000 clones, about 92% found once. Germline V gives CDR1 SGHDT, CDR2 YYEEEE. The CDR3 has 13 residues. V lost 0 bases and J lost 5, with 5 bases in between. The rearrangement uses TRBV5-6 and TRBJ2-2; unclear D gene. Sequenced material: CD4+ or CD8+ T cells sorted from blood, taken in a trial of the OX40 agonist ivuxolimab. The receptor was isolated from an adult with an advanced solid tumor such as melanoma, head and neck, liver or kidney cancer. Written as DNA, the CDR3 is TGTGCCAGCAGCTTGGTTGGGACCGGGGAGCTGTTTTTT. Translation gives CASSLVGTGELFF.